This T cell receptor (beta chain) was found in a study of cytomegalovirus exposure and HLA in healthy donors. PCR amplification relied on 60 Vbeta primers (plus 13 Jbeta primers). Clones were sequenced by immunoSEQ multiplex PCR, and TCRdb holds only the in-frame ones, with some missing. The data show 150,000 to 200,000 clones, 82% seen once. Germline V gene sequence: CDR1 LNHDA, CDR2 SQIVND (reference sequence). V lost 10 bases and J 7 bases, leaving 14 bases between the germline ends. CDR3 length: 12 amino acids. This receptor was identified in a woman aged 18-35 years in good health and CMV-seronegative. Sequences were obtained from PBMCs. This chain joins TRBV19 and TRBJ1-5; D not resolved. CDR3 sequence (DNA): TGTGCCACCCAGAGGGTAGGCCAGCCCCAGCATTTT. Translation gives CATQRVGQPQHF. Drawing the rest from reference TRBV19 and TRBJ1-5, the complete variable domain is DGGITQSPKYLFRKEGQNVTLSCEQNLNHDAMYWYRQDPGQGLRLIYYSQIVNDFQKGDIAEGYSVSREKKESFPLTVTSAQKNPTAFYLCATQRVGQPQHFGDGTRLSIL.